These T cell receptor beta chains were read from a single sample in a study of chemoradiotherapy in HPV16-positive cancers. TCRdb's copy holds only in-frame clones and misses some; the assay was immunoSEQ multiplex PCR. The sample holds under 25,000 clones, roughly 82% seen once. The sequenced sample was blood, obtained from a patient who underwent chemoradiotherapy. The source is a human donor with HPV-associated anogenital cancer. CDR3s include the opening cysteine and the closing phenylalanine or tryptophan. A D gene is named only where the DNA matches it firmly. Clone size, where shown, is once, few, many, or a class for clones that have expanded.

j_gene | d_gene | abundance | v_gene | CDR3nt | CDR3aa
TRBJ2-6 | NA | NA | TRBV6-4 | TGTGCCAGCAGTGTAGGGGCGGATGGGGCCAACGTCCTGACTTTC | CASSVGADGANVLTF
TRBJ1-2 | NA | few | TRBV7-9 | TGTGCCAGCAGCTTAGGGCAGACTACTAACTATGGCTACACCTTC | CASSLGQTTNYGYTF
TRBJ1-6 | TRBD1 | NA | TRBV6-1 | TGTGCCAGCAGGGGAGACAGGGGGCAAAATTCACCCCTCCACTTT | CASRGDRGQNSPLHF
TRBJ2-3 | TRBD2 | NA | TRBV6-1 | TGTGCCAGCAGTGGGACTAGCGGGGGGGCAGATACGCAGTATTTT | CASSGTSGGADTQYF
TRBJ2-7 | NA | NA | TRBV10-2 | TGCGCCAGCAGTGAAGGCCTCGAGCAGTACTTC | CASSEGLEQYF
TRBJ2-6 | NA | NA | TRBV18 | TGTGCCAGCTCACCACCGAGGTCGGCCTCTGGGGCCAACGTCCTGACTTTC | CASSPPRSASGANVLTF
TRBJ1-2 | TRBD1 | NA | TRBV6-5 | TGTGCCAGCAGCCACCGGGGACAGGTTCTCGATGGCTACACCTTC | CASSHRGQVLDGYTF
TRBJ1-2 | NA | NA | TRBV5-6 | TGTGCCAGCAGCCTCAGTGTCCGGATAGACTATGGCTACACCTTC | CASSLSVRIDYGYTF
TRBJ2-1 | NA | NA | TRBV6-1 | TGTGCCAGCAGTGAAGCGCTTCCGGGGGAGCGCAATGAGCAGTTCTTC | CASSEALPGERNEQFF
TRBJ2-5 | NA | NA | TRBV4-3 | TGCGCCAGCAGCCAAACGGAGGCAAGTCAAGAGACCCAGTACTTC | CASSQTEASQETQYF
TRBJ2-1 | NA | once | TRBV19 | TGTGCCAGCACTAGACACAATGAGCAGTTCTTC | CASTRHNEQFF
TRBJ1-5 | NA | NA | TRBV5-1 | TGCGCCAGCAGCTTCGGGCCAGACAATCAGCCCCAGCATTTT | CASSFGPDNQPQHF
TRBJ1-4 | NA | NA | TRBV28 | TGTGCCAGCAGATCTACAACTGAAAAACTGTTTTTT | CASRSTTEKLFF
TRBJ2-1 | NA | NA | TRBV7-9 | TGTGCCAGCAGCTTATATCGACCTCTACTTCACAATGAGCAGTTCTTC | CASSLYRPLLHNEQFF
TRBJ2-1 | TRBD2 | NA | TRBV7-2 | TGTGCCAGCAGCTCCACTAGCGGGCCCTACAATGAGCAGTTCTTC | CASSSTSGPYNEQFF
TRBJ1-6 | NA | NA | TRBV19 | TGTGCCAGTAGTATGCTACAGGGTTGGAATTCACCCCTCCACTTT | CASSMLQGWNSPLHF
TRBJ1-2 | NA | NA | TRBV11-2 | TGTGCCAGCAGCTCCGGACAGAAAGGGGACTATGGCTACACCTTC | CASSSGQKGDYGYTF
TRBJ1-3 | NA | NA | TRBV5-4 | TGTGCCAGCAGCTTGGAACAGGGCTCTGGAAACACCATATATTTT | CASSLEQGSGNTIYF
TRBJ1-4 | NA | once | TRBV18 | TGTGCCAGCTCACCAAATGGACCCGGGGGCTCTAAAGAAAAACTGTTTTTT | CASSPNGPGGSKEKLFF
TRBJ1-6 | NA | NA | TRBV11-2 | TGTGCCACCTCTCTATCGGGGAGTAATTCACCCCTCCACTTT | CATSLSGSNSPLHF
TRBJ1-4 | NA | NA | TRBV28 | TGTGCCACCGGGAATGAAAAACTGTTTTTT | CATGNEKLFF
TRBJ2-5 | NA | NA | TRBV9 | TGTGCCAGCAGCGGGGGCGGGGAGGAGACCCAGTACTTC | CASSGGGEETQYF
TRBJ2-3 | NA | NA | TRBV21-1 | TGTGCCAGCAGCAAAATCTCTCTAGGCACAGATACGCAGTATTTT | CASSKISLGTDTQYF
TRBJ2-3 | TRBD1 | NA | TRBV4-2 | TGTGCCAGCAGCCAAGTGGGGACAGGGTGGGGCACAGATACGCAGTATTTT | CASSQVGTGWGTDTQYF
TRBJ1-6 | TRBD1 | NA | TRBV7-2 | TGTGCCAGCTCTCGACTCCTCCGGGACAGGGGGAATTCACCCCTCCACTTT | CASSRLLRDRGNSPLHF